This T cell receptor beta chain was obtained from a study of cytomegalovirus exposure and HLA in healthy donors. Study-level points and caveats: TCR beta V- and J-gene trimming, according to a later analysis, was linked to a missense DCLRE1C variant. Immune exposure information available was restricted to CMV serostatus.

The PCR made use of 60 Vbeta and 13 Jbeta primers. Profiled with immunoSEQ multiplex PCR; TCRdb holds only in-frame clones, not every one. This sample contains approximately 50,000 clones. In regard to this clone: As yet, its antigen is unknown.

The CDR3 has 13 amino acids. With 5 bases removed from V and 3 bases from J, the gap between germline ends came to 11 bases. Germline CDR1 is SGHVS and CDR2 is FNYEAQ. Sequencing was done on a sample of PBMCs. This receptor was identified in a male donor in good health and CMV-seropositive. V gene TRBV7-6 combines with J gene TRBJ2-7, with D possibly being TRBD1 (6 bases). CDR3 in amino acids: CASSQGRIYEQYF. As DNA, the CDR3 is TGTGCCAGCAGCCAGGGGCGTATCTACGAGCAGTACTTC.